Reported below is one T cell receptor beta chain. These data originate in a study of shared T cell receptors in the human thymus. Per the germline V gene, CDR1 is LGHNT and CDR2 is FRNRAP. The length of the CDR3 is 16 residues. V gave up 1 base and J gave up 4 bases; unmatched junction bases: 9. Sequenced by immunoSEQ multiplex PCR; TCRdb stores in-frame clones only, minus some. The data hold fewer than 700,000 clones, with around 89% observed a single time. These data are also associated with another study on human thymus T cells.

This chain connects TRBV12-5 to TRBJ1-1; the match to TRBD1 covers 7 bases. The sample was thymocytes. The clonotype comes from a boy under three years old with a congenital heart defect. CDR3 sequence (DNA): TGTGCTAGTGGTTTGGAACAGGGGTCTCTAGTCACTGAAGCTTTCTTT. Encoded protein: CASGLEQGSLVTEAFF.